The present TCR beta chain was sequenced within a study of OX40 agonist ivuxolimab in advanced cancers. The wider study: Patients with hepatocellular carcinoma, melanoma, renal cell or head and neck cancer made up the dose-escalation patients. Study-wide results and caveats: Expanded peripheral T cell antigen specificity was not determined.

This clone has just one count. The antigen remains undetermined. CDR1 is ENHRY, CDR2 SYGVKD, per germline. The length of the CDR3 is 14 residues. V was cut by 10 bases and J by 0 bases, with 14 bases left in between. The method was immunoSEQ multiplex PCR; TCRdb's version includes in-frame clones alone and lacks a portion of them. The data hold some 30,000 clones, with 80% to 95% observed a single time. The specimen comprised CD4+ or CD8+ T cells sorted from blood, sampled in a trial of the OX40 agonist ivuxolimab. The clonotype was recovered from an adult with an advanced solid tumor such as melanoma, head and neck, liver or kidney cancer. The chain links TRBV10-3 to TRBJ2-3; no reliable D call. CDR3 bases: TGTGCCACCCGCCCGCCCTCAAGCACAGATACGCAGTATTTT. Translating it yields CATRPPSSTDTQYF.